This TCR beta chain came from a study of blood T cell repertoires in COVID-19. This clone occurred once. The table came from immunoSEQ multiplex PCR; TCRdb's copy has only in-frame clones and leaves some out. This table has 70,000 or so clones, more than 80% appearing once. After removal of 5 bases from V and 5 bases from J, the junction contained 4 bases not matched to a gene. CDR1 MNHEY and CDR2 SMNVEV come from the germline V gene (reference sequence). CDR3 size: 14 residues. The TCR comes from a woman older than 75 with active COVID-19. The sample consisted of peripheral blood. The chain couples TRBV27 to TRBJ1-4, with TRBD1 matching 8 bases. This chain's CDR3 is CASSGDRGNEKLFF. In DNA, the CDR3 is TGTGCCAGCAGTGGCGACAGGGGAAATGAAAAACTGTTTTTT.